Shown below are 15 T cell receptor beta chains from a single sample sequenced in a study of T cell responses to AZD1222 COVID-19 vaccine. TCRdb's table, derived via immunoSEQ multiplex PCR, lists solely in-frame clones and lacks some. There are over 60,000 clones in the sample; about 80% occur only once, and more than 12% lies in the top ten. Sample: peripheral blood, taken 28 days after the second AZD1222 dose. These receptors were collected from an adult who received the AZD1222 COVID-19 vaccine.

V is TRBV19 and J is TRBJ2-7, with D uncertain. The CDR3 is made up of 14 amino acids. CDR1 is LNHDA and CDR2 is SQIVND in the germline V gene (reference sequence). V lost 2 bases to trimming and J lost 2 bases, with 10 bases between them. The CDR3 DNA reads as TGTGCCAGTAGTATACCGGCGCCCACCTACGAGCAGTACTTC. It encodes CASSIPAPTYEQYF.

The rearrangement uses TRBV5-4 and TRBJ2-7; a weak D match, TRBD1 (5 bases). Germline CDR1 is SGHNT and CDR2 is YYREEE (reference sequence). This CDR3 region has 15 residues. Trimming left V 0 bases short and J 7 bases short, with 17 bases between. CDR3 coding DNA: TGTGCCAGCAGCTTGGACAGGACCTTGGTAAGGGAGCAGTACTTC. It yields the protein CASSLDRTLVREQYF.

The rearrangement links TRBV5-1 to TRBJ1-2; D gene ambiguous. The germline V gene encodes CDR1 SGHRS and CDR2 YFSETQ. V lost 4 bases and J 3 bases, leaving 13 bases between the germline ends. CDR3 length equals 14 residues. As DNA, the CDR3 is TGCGCCAGCAGCCCGGGCCTTTCAGACTATGGCTACACCTTC. This gives the protein CASSPGLSDYGYTF.

The chain employs TRBV28 and TRBJ1-4; 9 bases agree with TRBD1. J gave up 5 bases and V 4 bases, and 11 bases lay outside the gene matches. CDR1 is MDHEN and CDR2 is SYDVKM in the germline V gene. CDR3 length: 17 residues. CDR3: CASSSFYGTGSNEKLFF. CDR3 DNA: TGTGCCAGCAGTTCGTTTTACGGGACAGGGTCGAATGAAAAACTGTTTTTT. The variable domain in full, completed from reference TRBV28 and TRBJ1-4, reads DVKVTQSSRYLVKRTGEKVFLECVQDMDHENMFWYRQDPGLGLRLIYFSYDVKMKEKGDIPEGYSVSREKKERFSLILESASTNQTSMYLCASSSFYGTGSNEKLFFGSGTQLSVL.

This sequence joins TRBV10-2 and TRBJ2-7; D ambiguous. Germline V CDR1 and CDR2: WSHSY, SAAADI. The CDR3 has 18 amino acids. The V end was cut by 8 bases, the J end by 1 base, with 27 bases between. CDR3 nucleotide sequence: TGCGCCAGCCAAAGAGAAAAATGGGCTTCTATGGGGTCCTACGAGCAGTACTTC. Residues: CASQREKWASMGSYEQYF.

V is TRBV20-1 and J is TRBJ2-7, with a weak D call TRBD1 (6 bases). This CDR3 is built from 11 residues. Deletions cut 6 bases from V and 5 bases from J, with 11 bases between. Germline V lookup: CDR1 DFQATT, CDR2 SNEGSKA (reference sequence). CDR3 region: CSAKQGNEQYF. The CDR3 region has the DNA TGCAGTGCCAAACAGGGTAACGAGCAGTACTTC.

Comment on this clone: The germline gene is not matched at one end of the junction; a read error may be the cause. The chain couples TRBV6-1 to TRBJ1-6, with D maybe TRBD1 (5 bases). Germline V gene data show CDR1 as MNHNS and CDR2 as SASEGT. This CDR3 has 14 amino acids. The CDR3 sequence: CASSEGGGPGLDNF. The CDR3 DNA reads TGTGCCAGCAGTGAAGGGGGGGGTCCGGGACTGGACAACTTT.

V usage is TRBV10-3 and J usage is TRBJ1-1; 8 positions match TRBD1. CDR1 is ENHRY and CDR2 is SYGVKD in the germline V gene. The CDR3 covers 14 residues. V was clipped by 6 bases and J by 2 bases; unmatched bases: 5. CDR3 sequence: CAIRKTGDNTEAFF. In DNA form, the CDR3 reads TGTGCCATCAGAAAGACAGGGGATAACACTGAAGCTTTCTTT.

This chain joins TRBV18 and TRBJ2-3, with D possibly TRBD1 on 6 matching bases. The germline gives CDR1 KGHSH, CDR2 LQKENI. Trimming removed 3 bases at V and 6 bases at J, with 7 bases between. The CDR3 runs 12 residues. The CDR3 protein is CASSPQGDTQYF. The DNA for the CDR3 is TGTGCCAGCTCACCCCAGGGGGATACGCAGTATTTT. The whole variable domain, filled in from reference TRBV18 and TRBJ2-3, reads NAGVMQNPRHLVRRRGQEARLRCSPMKGHSHVYWYRQLPEEGLKFMVYLQKENIIDESGMPKERFSAEFPKEGPSILRIQQVVRGDSAAYFCASSPQGDTQYFGPGTRLTVL.

This clone was observed once. The genes are TRBV3-1 (or the pseudogene TRBV3-2) and TRBJ2-2; maybe TRBD1 (6 bases). CDR1 and CDR2 (germline): LGHDT, YNNKEL (reference sequence). This CDR3 is built from 18 residues. Trimming stripped 1 base from V and 2 bases from J, with 17 bases between. The CDR3 sequence: CASSQVLGTPSNTGELFF. DNA of the CDR3: TGTGCCAGCAGCCAAGTCCTCGGGACACCCTCCAACACCGGGGAGCTGTTTTTT.

The rearrangement uses TRBV11-2 and TRBJ1-2; the match to TRBD1 covers 7 bases. Germline CDR1 and CDR2: SGHAT and FQNNGV. V dropped 5 bases and J dropped 8; count of bases not matched to a gene: 14. CDR3 size: 15 residues. CDR3 DNA sequence: TGTGCCAGCAGCACCGAGGGGGCCGCTCTTGGGGGCTACACCTTC. Encoded protein: CASSTEGAALGGYTF.

Comments on this clone: Other DNA sequences of this sample code for an identical CDR3. The CDR3 spells CASSLGTAQETQYF. The CDR3 DNA reads as TGCGCCAGCAGCTTGGGGACAGCCCAAGAGACCCAGTACTTC. The chain has TRBV5-1 and TRBJ2-5; TRBD1 might be the D (6 bases). V was shortened by 0 bases and J by 1 base, with 7 bases between the two germline ends. This CDR3 has 14 amino acids. The germline gives CDR1 SGHRS, CDR2 YFSETQ.

The gene calls are TRBV3-1 (or the pseudogene TRBV3-2) and TRBJ2-5, with D possibly being TRBD1 (5 bases). The CDR3 is 13 amino acids. V lost 10 bases to trimming and J lost 4 bases, with 16 bases between them. Germline loops: CDR1 LGHDT, CDR2 YNNKEL (reference sequence). DNA for the CDR3: TGTGCCACCAGGACGTGGCAGGGAGAGACCCAGTACTTC. Protein product: CATRTWQGETQYF.

In DNA, the CDR3 is TGTGCCAGCAGCGTAGGACGAGGGATTGAGGCCTACGAGCAGTACTTC. This codes for CASSVGRGIEAYEQYF. The rearrangement uses TRBV9 and TRBJ2-7; a possible D gene is TRBD2 (5 bases). V lost 0 bases, J lost 2 bases, and 15 bases lay in between. CDR1 is SGDLS and CDR2 is YYNGEE in the germline V gene. This CDR3 spans 16 amino acids.

V gene TRBV11-2 combines with J gene TRBJ2-7; D remains ambiguous. The CDR3 length is 11 residues. V was trimmed by 5 bases and J by 4 bases, leaving 6 bases between them. Germline V lookup: CDR1 SGHAT, CDR2 FQNNGV. CDR3 region: CASSPQYEQYF. The CDR3 DNA sequence: TGTGCCAGCAGCCCACAATACGAGCAGTACTTC.